This T cell receptor (beta chain) was captured by sequencing in a study of cytomegalovirus exposure and HLA in healthy donors. Findings of the study overall: Later analysis identified a missense DCLRE1C variant that was linked to TCR beta V- and J-gene trimming. Researchers catalogued over 150 TCR beta chains as cytomegalovirus-associated.

CDR3 length equals 17 residues. Germline V gene sequence: CDR1 SGHKS, CDR2 YYEKEE (reference sequence). Unmatched junction bases numbered 9, after V lost 1 base and J lost 0 bases. Of note for this clone: The antigen remains unidentified.

Both 60 Vbeta primers and 13 Jbeta primers went into the PCR. Sequenced by immunoSEQ multiplex PCR; TCRdb stores in-frame clones only, minus some. Here the sample spans roughly 73,000 clones, 70% to 85% being singletons. The sequence was obtained from a woman in her fifties or sixties in good health and CMV-seronegative. The source material was PBMCs. The chain links TRBV5-5 to TRBJ1-1, with 7 nucleotides matching TRBD1. The CDR3: CASSLSQGGEMNTEAFF. CDR3 nucleotides: TGTGCCAGCAGCTTGAGTCAAGGGGGCGAGATGAACACTGAAGCTTTCTTT. Based on the CDR3 plus reference TRBV5-5 and TRBJ1-1, the full variable domain is DAGVTQSPTHLIKTRGQQVTLRCSPISGHKSVSWYQQVLGQGPQFIFQYYEKEERGRGNFPDRFSARQFPNYSSELNVNALLLGDSALYLCASSLSQGGEMNTEAFFGQGTRLTVV.